Listed below are T cell receptor beta chains from one sample, sequenced in a study of Graves' ophthalmopathy and Graves' hyperthyroidism. TCRdb redid the calling of the multiplex PCR reads with MiXCR, one entry per CDR3 protein. The data hold 300,000 to 350,000 distinct CDR3 sequences, with roughly 15% observed a single time. The sample comprised peripheral blood. All receptors derive from an adult man with Graves' ophthalmopathy. Each CDR3 is given with its conserved first and last residue. The D gene is left open where the match is weak. Size is stated for part of the rows, as once, few or many counts, or as a class when the clone is expanded.

>TRBV6-1|.|TRBJ1-5|many
TGTGCCAGCAGTGGGACAGCAAGCAATCAGCCCCAGCATTTT
CASSGTASNQPQHF
>TRBV12-3/TRBV12-4|.|TRBJ2-7|.
TGTGCCAGCAGTTTTTACCAAGGTCGGGACGAGCAGTACTTC
CASSFYQGRDEQYF
>TRBV12-3/TRBV12-4|TRBD1|TRBJ1-1|.
TGTGCCAGCAGTTTGACGGGGCAGGGGGCCGAGGGAGCTTTCTTT
CASSLTGQGAEGAFF
>TRBV7-8|.|TRBJ2-2|many
TGTGCCAGCAGCTTAGGAGGTGGCACACTATCGAGGACCGGGGAGCTGTTTTTT
CASSLGGGTLSRTGELFF
>TRBV20-1|.|TRBJ1-1|many
TGCAGTGCTAGAGTAGCACGACCGAACACTGAAGCTTTCTTT
CSARVARPNTEAFF
>TRBV29-1|.|TRBJ1-2|many
TGCAGCGTTGATTACAGGGATGAGGATGGCTACACCTTC
CSVDYRDEDGYTF
>TRBV19|.|TRBJ2-7|many
TGTGCCAGTAGTATCCCTCCAGGGAAGTACGAGCAGTACTTC
CASSIPPGKYEQYF
>TRBV30|.|TRBJ1-1|many
TGTGCCTGGAGCCGCAGGGGATTCACTGAAGCTTTCTTT
CAWSRRGFTEAFF
>TRBV9|TRBD1|TRBJ2-5|many
TGTGCCAGCAGCGTAGGGGCAGGGGGCGGTGAGACCCAGTACTTC
CASSVGAGGGETQYF
>TRBV9|TRBD1|TRBJ2-2|many
TGTGCCAGCAGCACCCGGGGACAGGGGTATGGCACCGGGGAGCTGTTTTTT
CASSTRGQGYGTGELFF
>TRBV20-1|.|TRBJ2-5|many
TGCAGTGCTGGCCAACACGGGGAGGAGACCCAGTACTTC
CSAGQHGEETQYF
>TRBV6-1|TRBD1|TRBJ1-1|.
TGTGCCAGCACCGGGACAGGTGAAGCTTTCTTT
CASTGTGEAFF
>TRBV12-3/TRBV12-4|TRBD1|TRBJ2-7|many
TGTGCCAGCACCTCCCTCGGGACAGGAGGGCCCTACGAGCAGTACTTC
CASTSLGTGGPYEQYF
>TRBV2|TRBD2|TRBJ2-7|many
TGTGCCAGCAGTCCCACCGGACTAGCGGGGGACGAGCAGTACTTC
CASSPTGLAGDEQYF
>TRBV30|TRBD1|TRBJ1-2|many
TGTGCCTGGAGTGTAAGGACAGGGGGGATCAATGGCTACACCTTC
CAWSVRTGGINGYTF
>TRBV12-3/TRBV12-4|TRBD1|TRBJ1-2|many
TGTGCCAGCAGTCGGACAGGCGACTATGGCTACACCTTC
CASSRTGDYGYTF
>TRBV7-2|.|TRBJ1-2|many
TGTGCCAGCAGCGCAATCTTGACGGGAGGTAGCGGCTACACCTTC
CASSAILTGGSGYTF
>TRBV3-1|.|TRBJ2-5|.
TGTGCCAGCAGCGAGCCCTGGGGACACCAAGAGACCCAGTACTTC
CASSEPWGHQETQYF
>TRBV18|.|TRBJ1-1|many
TGTGCCAGCTCACCATTGTTGAACACTGAAGCTTTCTTT
CASSPLLNTEAFF
>TRBV7-9|TRBD1|TRBJ2-5|.
TGTGCCAGCAGCTCTACGGGACAGGGGGAAGGGACCCAGTACTTC
CASSSTGQGEGTQYF
>TRBV6-1|TRBD1|TRBJ2-7|.
TGTGCCAGCAGCCAGACAGGGTCAAACTCCTACGAGCAGTACTTC
CASSQTGSNSYEQYF
>TRBV20-1|.|TRBJ2-5|.
TGCAGTGCTACCCCCAACCTACGGAAGACCCAGTACTTC
CSATPNLRKTQYF
>TRBV18|.|TRBJ1-6|.
TGTGCCAGCTCGCCCGATATGGACAGTACGGATTCACCCCTCCACTTT
CASSPDMDSTDSPLHF
>TRBV6-1|.|TRBJ1-5|many
TGTGCCAGCAGTGATGTGTCGGGCAATCAGCCCCAGCATTTT
CASSDVSGNQPQHF
>TRBV9|.|TRBJ2-5|many
TGTGCCAGCGGATCTCAGGGTGGGGAGACCCAGTACTTC
CASGSQGGETQYF
>TRBV6-1|.|TRBJ2-2|many
TGTGCCAGCAGTGCAATTCCGCGAAAGAACACCGGGGAGCTGTTTTTT
CASSAIPRKNTGELFF
>TRBV5-6|.|TRBJ2-7|many
TGTGCCAGCAGCTTAGGGGACCCCTACGAGCAGTACTTC
CASSLGDPYEQYF
>TRBV19|TRBD1|TRBJ1-5|many
TGTGCCAGTAGTATCGACGACAGGGTGAATCAGCCCCAGCATTTT
CASSIDDRVNQPQHF
>TRBV27|.|TRBJ1-2|many
TGTGCCAGCAGTTTTCTCGGGGGGCGTTATGGCTACACCTTC
CASSFLGGRYGYTF
>TRBV30|.|TRBJ2-7|few
TGTGCCTGGAGGGCTACCCTCTCCTACGAGCAGTACTTC
CAWRATLSYEQYF
>TRBV30|.|TRBJ2-7|many
TGTGCCTGGAGTGTCTCCCGCAGGGATCAGCAGTACTTC
CAWSVSRRDQQYF
>TRBV5-1|.|TRBJ1-5|many
TGCGCCAGCAGTCGTACATCGGGTAGCAATCAGCCCCAGCATTTT
CASSRTSGSNQPQHF
>TRBV12-3/TRBV12-4|.|TRBJ1-1|few
TGTGCCAGCAGTTACCACTTAAGGACAGATGAAGCTTTCTTT
CASSYHLRTDEAFF
>TRBV6-1|.|TRBJ1-1|many
TGTGCCAGCACCCCCAAGCTGAACACTGAAGCTTTCTTT
CASTPKLNTEAFF
>TRBV7-8|TRBD2|TRBJ2-5|many
TGTGCCAGCAGCTTACCTCCTAGCGGGAGGTGGCGAGAGACCCAGTACTTC
CASSLPPSGRWRETQYF
>TRBV19|.|TRBJ2-2|.
TGTGCCAGTAGTATAGGGCACCCGGGGGCTGTCACCGGGGAGCTGTTTTTT
CASSIGHPGAVTGELFF
>TRBV24-1|TRBD1|TRBJ2-7|many
TGTGCCACCAGTGACGCCGGGACAGGGAAACCCTACGAGCAGTACTTC
CATSDAGTGKPYEQYF
>TRBV12-3/TRBV12-4|.|TRBJ2-5|many
TGTGCCAGCAGTTTTGTTCGACGGGAGACCCAGTACTTC
CASSFVRRETQYF
>TRBV19|.|TRBJ1-6|.
TGTGCCAGCCTTGGGGGGAGCTATAATTCACCCCTCCACTTT
CASLGGSYNSPLHF
>TRBV20-1|.|TRBJ1-2|many
TGCAGTGCCAAGCCGGGGGTTGGTTATGGCTACACCTTC
CSAKPGVGYGYTF
>TRBV7-8|TRBD1|TRBJ2-7|many
TGTGCCAGCAGCTTAGCGCTGGCCAGGGGGTCCTACGAGCAGTACTTC
CASSLALARGSYEQYF
>TRBV12-3/TRBV12-4|.|TRBJ1-5|many
TGTGCCAGCAGTGAACAGGGACTCAATCAGCCCCAGCATTTT
CASSEQGLNQPQHF
>TRBV15|TRBD2|TRBJ2-2|many
TGTGCCACCAGCAAAGTACCCCCTAGCGGGTCCCTCCGGGGGACCGGGGAGCTGTTTTTT
CATSKVPPSGSLRGTGELFF
>TRBV7-8|.|TRBJ1-5|many
TGTGCCAGCAGCTTAGCCTCGGGGCTAGGGAATCAGCCCCAGCATTTT
CASSLASGLGNQPQHF
>TRBV6-5|.|TRBJ2-7|many
TGTGCCAGCAGCCCTCGGGGGGCTCACGAGCAGTACTTC
CASSPRGAHEQYF
>TRBV7-2|.|TRBJ2-5|many
TGTGCCAGCAGCTTAGAAGGGGTCCCGGAGACCCAGTACTTC
CASSLEGVPETQYF
>TRBV30|TRBD2|TRBJ2-7|many
TGTGCCTGGAGCCGTGGGGGGGAAACCTACGAGCAGTACTTC
CAWSRGGETYEQYF
>TRBV19|TRBD1|TRBJ1-1|many
TGTGCCAGTAGCGACAGGGTCGAGGCTTTCTTT
CASSDRVEAFF
>TRBV19|.|TRBJ1-5|many
TGTGCCAGTAGTTCCGGACACCCTTTCAATCAGCCCCAGCATTTT
CASSSGHPFNQPQHF
>TRBV5-1|.|TRBJ2-7|many
TGCGCCAGCAGCTCTGACAGCTACGAGCAGTACTTC
CASSSDSYEQYF
>TRBV3-1|.|TRBJ2-5|many
TGTGCCAGCAGCCAAGGGGAACTCCTGCTGGGAGAGACCCAGTACTTC
CASSQGELLLGETQYF
>TRBV29-1|.|TRBJ2-5|many
TGCAGGATCAAAGGGGTACGGGGTGTGGAGACCCAGTACTTC
CRIKGVRGVETQYF
>TRBV6-1|TRBD1|TRBJ1-2|many
TGTGCCAGCAAGTCAACAGGGGCCTATGGCTACACCTTC
CASKSTGAYGYTF
>TRBV29-1|TRBD1|TRBJ2-5|many
TGCAGCGTTGACAACAGGGGCCAAGAGACCCAGTACTTC
CSVDNRGQETQYF
>TRBV11-2|.|TRBJ1-1|few
TGTGCCAGCAGCTTAGGGGCCACAGGGATCACTGAAGCTTTCTTT
CASSLGATGITEAFF
>TRBV6-2/TRBV6-3|TRBD1|TRBJ1-1|many
TGTGCCAGCAGTTACTCGGGCGTGGGACAGATGAACACTGAAGCTTTCTTT
CASSYSGVGQMNTEAFF
>TRBV7-3|.|TRBJ1-1|many
TGTGCCAGCAGCCAAGCGCCCCAGGGCGACACTGAAGCTTTCTTT
CASSQAPQGDTEAFF